A selection of T cell receptor beta chains follows, all from one sample in a study of blood T cell repertoires in COVID-19. Sequencing was performed with immunoSEQ multiplex PCR; in TCRdb, only in-frame clones are kept and a portion is missing. The top ten hold under 0.95% of the sample, which has hundreds of thousands of clones, over 75% seen once. Material: peripheral blood. The origin of the receptors is a woman in her twenties or thirties with acute or convalescent COVID-19. CDR3s include the opening cysteine and the closing phenylalanine or tryptophan. D genes are given only for firm matches. The size entry is marked missing in some rows and otherwise reads once, few, many or a size class.

D gene,J gene,clone size,V gene,CDR3 protein,CDR3 DNA
TRBD2,TRBJ2-1,-,TRBV9,CASSFGLAGIDRSYNEQFF,TGTGCCAGCAGCTTCGGACTAGCGGGAATTGATAGGTCCTACAATGAGCAGTTCTTC
-,TRBJ1-1,-,TRBV27,CASRPATFMNTEAFF,TGTGCCAGCAGACCCGCGACTTTCATGAACACTGAAGCTTTCTTT
-,TRBJ2-5,once,TRBV5-8,CASSLYGSGAEETQYF,TGTGCCAGCAGCTTGTACGGGTCAGGGGCGGAAGAGACCCAGTACTTC
-,TRBJ2-1,-,TRBV11-2,CASSLELNEQFF,TGTGCCAGCAGCTTAGAACTAAATGAGCAGTTCTTC
TRBD1,TRBJ1-2,-,TRBV30,CAWMEDRARGYTF,TGTGCCTGGATGGAGGACAGGGCGCGAGGCTACACCTTC
TRBD2,TRBJ2-7,-,TRBV9,CASSVDGGRADEQYF,TGTGCCAGCAGCGTAGACGGCGGGAGGGCCGACGAGCAGTACTTC
TRBD1,TRBJ1-1,-,TRBV14,CASRPRQGLNTEAFF,TGTGCCAGCAGGCCACGACAGGGGCTGAACACTGAAGCTTTCTTT
TRBD1,TRBJ1-2,once,TRBV6-6,CASSPTGDSYYGYTF,TGTGCCAGCAGTCCCACAGGGGACTCCTACTATGGCTACACCTTC
-,TRBJ2-1,once,TRBV6-4,CASSEELSGNEQFF,TGTGCCAGCAGTGAGGAATTGTCGGGCAATGAGCAGTTCTTC
TRBD2,TRBJ2-3,-,TRBV13,CASSLSGRVTDTQYF,TGTGCCAGCAGTCTCAGTGGGAGGGTGACAGATACGCAGTATTTT
TRBD1,TRBJ2-7,-,TRBV7-2,CASSLAGTAYEQYF,TGTGCCAGCAGCTTAGCAGGGACAGCCTACGAGCAGTACTTC
TRBD1,TRBJ2-7,few,TRBV7-9,CASSRRQGYEQYF,TGTGCCAGCAGCCGTCGACAGGGTTACGAGCAGTACTTC
-,TRBJ1-1,-,TRBV11-1,CASSLTGRRAFF,TGTGCCAGCAGCTTAACTGGACGGAGGGCTTTCTTT
-,TRBJ2-5,-,TRBV4-2,CASSQVWAGRRERETQYF,TGTGCCAGCAGCCAAGTCTGGGCGGGAAGGAGGGAGAGGGAGACCCAGTACTTC
TRBD1,TRBJ1-2,-,TRBV30,CAWNLQGAYNYGYTF,TGTGCCTGGAACCTACAGGGGGCATATAACTATGGCTACACCTTC
TRBD1,TRBJ2-2,few,TRBV2,CASREDRTGTGELFF,TGTGCCAGCAGAGAGGACAGGACGGGCACCGGGGAGCTGTTTTTT
-,TRBJ2-2,-,TRBV6-2/TRBV6-3,CASSYARQDTGELFF,TGTGCCAGCAGTTACGCACGACAGGACACCGGGGAGCTGTTTTTT
-,TRBJ2-1,few,TRBV14,CASSQDISLVDEQFF,TGTGCCAGCAGCCAAGATATTTCTCTCGTCGATGAGCAGTTCTTC
-,TRBJ1-5,-,TRBV11-3,CASSLQGPNQPQHF,TGTGCCAGCAGCTTACAGGGGCCCAATCAGCCCCAGCATTTT
TRBD2,TRBJ2-1,-,TRBV18,CASSPGTSGENEQFF,TGTGCCAGCTCACCTGGGACTAGCGGGGAGAATGAGCAGTTCTTC
-,TRBJ1-2,-,TRBV7-9,CASSLGLATDYGYTF,TGTGCCAGCAGCTTAGGCCTCGCGACAGACTATGGCTACACCTTC
TRBD2,TRBJ2-4,-,TRBV19,CASSRLAGDIQYF,TGTGCCAGTAGTCGGCTAGCGGGGGACATTCAGTACTTC
TRBD2,TRBJ2-2,-,TRBV3-1/TRBV3-2,CASRGLAENTGELFF,TGTGCCAGCAGGGGACTAGCGGAAAACACCGGGGAGCTGTTTTTT
-,TRBJ2-7,-,TRBV30,CAWSALPYYYEQYF,TGTGCCTGGAGCGCCTTGCCGTACTACTACGAGCAGTACTTC
-,TRBJ2-1,-,TRBV24-1,CATSDSSRGPTAPSYNEQFF,TGTGCCACCAGTGATTCATCGCGGGGGCCGACGGCCCCCTCCTACAATGAGCAGTTCTTC
TRBD2,TRBJ2-7,-,TRBV19,CASSLVGGRGHEQYF,TGTGCCAGTAGTCTCGTTGGCGGGAGAGGCCACGAGCAGTACTTC
TRBD2,TRBJ2-5,-,TRBV7-2,CASSLVVAGGVETQYF,TGTGCCAGCAGCTTAGTCGTAGCGGGAGGCGTAGAGACCCAGTACTTC
TRBD1,TRBJ2-6,-,TRBV18,CASSPTGGGANVLTF,TGTGCCAGCTCACCGACAGGGGGTGGGGCCAACGTCCTGACTTTC
-,TRBJ1-4,-,TRBV7-8,CASSPIIGGEKLFF,TGTGCCAGCAGCCCTATTATTGGCGGGGAAAAACTGTTTTTT
-,TRBJ2-3,-,TRBV30,CAWSSAGRATTDTQYF,TGTGCCTGGAGTTCCGCGGGACGGGCGACCACAGATACGCAGTATTTT
-,TRBJ2-2,-,TRBV12-3/TRBV12-4,CASSSDTGELFF,TGTGCCAGCAGTTCCGACACCGGGGAGCTGTTTTTT
TRBD1,TRBJ2-3,-,TRBV30,CAWREMTGIDTQYF,TGTGCCTGGAGAGAAATGACAGGGATCGATACGCAGTATTTT
-,TRBJ1-5,-,TRBV5-5,CASSKQGGNQPQHF,TGTGCCAGCAGCAAACAGGGAGGCAATCAGCCCCAGCATTTT
TRBD2,TRBJ2-3,once,TRBV7-6,CASSTRLAGDASTDTQYF,TGTGCCAGCAGCACCCGACTAGCGGGAGACGCTAGCACAGATACGCAGTATTTT
TRBD1,TRBJ2-7,-,TRBV7-9,CASTRTGGQSYEQYF,TGTGCCAGCACCCGGACAGGCGGACAGTCCTACGAGCAGTACTTC
TRBD1,TRBJ1-6,-,TRBV27,CASSSPPGQSQSSYNSPLHF,TGTGCCAGCAGTTCCCCCCCGGGACAGTCTCAGAGCTCCTATAATTCACCCCTCCACTTT
TRBD2,TRBJ2-7,-,TRBV3-1/TRBV3-2,CASSPLGLAGYEQYF,TGTGCCAGCAGTCCCCTGGGACTAGCTGGTTACGAGCAGTACTTC
TRBD2,TRBJ2-7,once,TRBV15,CATSRDPSGAYEQYF,TGTGCCACCAGCAGAGACCCAAGCGGGGCCTACGAGCAGTACTTC
TRBD2,TRBJ2-1,-,TRBV6-1,CASSEAGGNSYNEQFF,TGTGCCAGCAGTGAAGCCGGGGGGAACTCCTACAATGAGCAGTTCTTC
TRBD1,TRBJ1-1,-,TRBV27,CASSFRHRGPEAFF,TGTGCCAGCAGTTTCCGCCACAGGGGCCCTGAAGCTTTCTTT
TRBD2,TRBJ2-7,-,TRBV19,CASSPWTSGLMTGEQYF,TGTGCCAGTAGTCCCTGGACTAGCGGGTTGATGACGGGGGAGCAGTACTTC
-,TRBJ2-7,few,TRBV19,CASSTSLGATGEQYF,TGTGCCAGTAGCACCAGCCTGGGGGCGACTGGCGAGCAGTACTTC
-,TRBJ1-4,once,TRBV14,CASSHRTKGEKLFF,TGTGCCAGCAGCCATAGAACGAAGGGGGAAAAACTGTTTTTT
TRBD2,TRBJ2-2,-,TRBV5-1,CASSLVRGRVTGELFF,TGCGCCAGCAGCTTGGTTCGCGGGAGGGTAACCGGGGAGCTGTTTTTT
-,TRBJ1-1,-,TRBV27,CASSLISGDLPEAFF,TGTGCCAGCAGTTTAATTTCAGGGGACCTCCCTGAAGCTTTCTTT
TRBD1,TRBJ2-6,-,TRBV6-5,CATQGGGGANVLTF,TGTGCCACACAGGGGGGAGGTGGGGCCAACGTCCTGACTTTC
-,TRBJ1-4,-,TRBV19,CASSRGVEKLFF,TGTGCCAGTAGTCGCGGGGTTGAAAAACTGTTTTTT
-,TRBJ2-1,-,TRBV7-2,CASSLSGSSYNEQFF,TGTGCCAGCAGCTTATCCGGGAGCTCCTACAATGAGCAGTTCTTC
-,TRBJ1-2,-,TRBV7-2,CASSLDSGQGIRYGYTF,TGTGCCAGCAGCTTAGACTCAGGCCAGGGGATTAGGTATGGCTACACCTTC
-,TRBJ1-1,-,TRBV6-2/TRBV6-3,CASSSTRINTEAFF,TGTGCCAGCAGCTCGACAAGGATAAACACTGAAGCTTTCTTT
TRBD2,TRBJ2-4,-,TRBV27,CASRGWSLAGAFGIQYF,TGTGCCAGCAGGGGGTGGTCACTAGCGGGCGCCTTCGGCATTCAGTACTTC
TRBD2,TRBJ2-5,-,TRBV30,CAWSVRGGLAGETQYF,TGTGCCTGGAGTGTACGGGGAGGACTAGCGGGAGAGACCCAGTACTTC
TRBD1,TRBJ1-1,-,TRBV5-1,CASGPGTGGEAFF,TGCGCCAGCGGCCCCGGGACAGGGGGGGAAGCTTTCTTT
TRBD1,TRBJ1-1,-,TRBV5-1,CASRSTGLNTEAFF,TGCGCCAGCAGGTCGACAGGGTTGAACACTGAAGCTTTCTTT
TRBD2,TRBJ2-1,-,TRBV5-4,CASSFLAGYYNEQFF,TGTGCCAGCAGCTTCCTAGCGGGATACTACAATGAGCAGTTCTTC
TRBD2,TRBJ2-3,-,TRBV11-3,CASSFLLGLAGEATDTQYF,TGTGCCAGCAGCTTTCTTTTGGGACTAGCGGGAGAGGCCACAGATACGCAGTATTTT
TRBD1,TRBJ1-4,-,TRBV11-2,CASRRTGPNEKLFF,TGTGCCAGCAGACGGACAGGCCCTAATGAAAAACTGTTTTTT
TRBD2,TRBJ2-3,-,TRBV11-2,CASSPSSGSGSDTQYF,TGTGCCAGCAGTCCTAGTAGCGGGAGTGGGTCAGATACGCAGTATTTT
TRBD2,TRBJ2-7,few,TRBV7-7,CASSAGRTSGSQQYF,TGTGCCAGCAGCGCCGGCAGGACTAGCGGGAGCCAGCAGTACTTC